The next 9 T cell receptor beta chains were all read from a single sample in a study of beta chain features in type 1 diabetes. Their cognate antigens are unknown. Of the isolated RNA, all was reverse transcribed, and so the sequenced material was expressed TCRB transcripts. TCRdb's copy holds only in-frame clones and misses some; the assay was immunoSEQ multiplex PCR. Among approximately 50,000 clones, roughly 39% were seen once, and the ten largest hold approximately 1.4%. General observations from the study: People with Type 1 diabetes carried modestly yet significantly shorter TCRB CDR3s in all four CD4+ subsets.

Sequencing was performed on Tregs from blood. These receptors originate from a man in his thirties or forties with type 1 diabetes.

V gene TRBV5-8 combines with J gene TRBJ2-1; 9 bases line up with TRBD1. The CDR3 extends over 15 amino acids. J was trimmed by 6 bases and V by 3 bases; bases with no gene match: 7. Per germline, CDR1 SGHTS and CDR2 YDEGEE. Written as DNA, the CDR3 is TGTGCCAGCAGCTCACGACAGGGGGGTATCAATGAGCAGTTCTTC. This translates into CASSSRQGGINEQFF. The entire variable domain, with the rest obtained from reference TRBV5-8 and TRBJ2-1, is as follows: EAGVTQSPTHLIKTRGQQATLRCSPISGHTSVYWYQQALGLGLQFLLWYDEGEERNRGNFPPRFSGRQFPNYSSELNVNALELEDSALYLCASSSRQGGINEQFFGPGTRLTVL.

This clone was observed a few times. This chain links TRBV5-1 with TRBJ2-2, with D perhaps TRBD1 (5 bases). The CDR3 runs 14 residues. Germline V gives CDR1 SGHRS, CDR2 YFSETQ. The V gene lost 3 bases and the J gene lost 6 bases, with 12 bases spanning the gap. The CDR3 DNA follows: TGCGCCAGCAGCTCTCAGGGAATGGCCGGGGAGCTGTTTTTT. Encoded protein: CASSSQGMAGELFF. Full variable domain (remainder filled in from reference TRBV5-1 and TRBJ2-2): KAGVTQTPRYLIKTRGQQVTLSCSPISGHRSVSWYQQTPGQGLQFLFEYFSETQRNKGNFPGRFSGRQFSNSRSEMNVSTLELGDSALYLCASSSQGMAGELFFGEGSRLTVL.

The chain carries TRBV11-2 and TRBJ1-1; 8 bases map to TRBD1. Germline trimming cut 0 bases from V and 4 bases from J; bases unmatched to any gene: 4. Germline loops: CDR1 SGHAT, CDR2 FQNNGV. CDR3 length: 15 residues. The CDR3 loop reads CASSLDLTGGTEAFF. In DNA, the CDR3 is TGTGCCAGCAGCTTAGATCTCACAGGGGGCACTGAAGCTTTCTTT. The whole variable domain, filled in from reference TRBV11-2 and TRBJ1-1, reads EAGVAQSPRYKIIEKRQSVAFWCNPISGHATLYWYQQILGQGPKLLIQFQNNGVVDDSQLPKDRFSAERLKGVDSTLKIQPAKLEDSAVYLCASSLDLTGGTEAFFGQGTRLTVV.

V usage is TRBV7-9 and J usage is TRBJ1-1; D is uncertain. Trimming took 3 bases from V and 2 from J, leaving 4 bases between them. Per germline, CDR1 SEHNR and CDR2 FQNEAQ (reference sequence). The CDR3 extends over 12 amino acids. The CDR3 region is CASSLSNTEAFF. The CDR3 coding sequence is TGTGCCAGCAGCTTGAGCAACACTGAAGCTTTCTTT.

In this sample, this clone turned up once. The chain has TRBV28 and TRBJ1-5, with a weak D call TRBD1 (5 bases). This CDR3 has 13 amino acids. Germline-derived CDR1 and CDR2 are MDHEN and SYDVKM. Trimming shortened V by 6 bases and J by 8 bases, and 14 bases separated the two germline ends. CDR3 DNA: TGTGCCAGCAGGTCCAGGGTAGGTGAGCCCCAGCATTTT. This sequence encodes CASRSRVGEPQHF.

The V gene is TRBV2, the J gene TRBJ2-1; 12 bases map to TRBD2. Per germline, CDR1 SNHLY and CDR2 FYNNEI. V trimming: 5 bases; J trimming: 7 bases; junction bases outside the gene matches: 6. The CDR3 has 15 residues. In DNA, the CDR3 is TGTGCCAGCAGTTCGACTAGCGGGAGCGGGAATGAGCAGTTCTTC. Its translation is CASSSTSGSGNEQFF.

This clone was counted between two and nine times. V is TRBV18 and J is TRBJ1-6; D gene ambiguous. CDR1 and CDR2 (germline): KGHSH, LQKENI. The ends were cut back, 2 bases at V and 7 bases at J, with 9 bases in the middle. The CDR3 covers 14 residues. The CDR3 nucleotides are TGTGCCAGCTCACCAGGCACGCCCAATTCACCCCTCCACTTT. This sequence encodes CASSPGTPNSPLHF. Filled out from reference TRBV18 and TRBJ1-6, the complete variable domain reads NAGVMQNPRHLVRRRGQEARLRCSPMKGHSHVYWYRQLPEEGLKFMVYLQKENIIDESGMPKERFSAEFPKEGPSILRIQQVVRGDSAAYFCASSPGTPNSPLHFGNGTRLTVT.

J is TRBJ2-3 and V is TRBV4-3; D is unresolved. V was trimmed by 4 bases and J by 1 base, leaving 15 bases between them. The CDR3 is made up of 16 amino acids. Germline CDR1 and CDR2: LGHNA and YSLEER. CDR3 sequence reads: CASSRRWADRTDTQYF. As DNA, the CDR3 is TGCGCCAGCAGCCGCAGGTGGGCAGACCGCACAGATACGCAGTATTTT.

This chain uses TRBV15 with TRBJ1-2, with TRBD1 as a possible D gene (6 bases). Trimming took 0 bases from V and 8 from J, leaving 13 bases between them. Looked up from germline, CDR1 is LNHNV and CDR2 is YYDKDF (reference sequence). This CDR3 contains 14 residues. The CDR3 spells CATSRDKQGYGYTF. CDR3 nucleotide sequence: TGTGCCACCAGCAGAGATAAACAGGGATACGGCTACACCTTC.